The 28 T cell receptor beta chains below were found in one sample sequenced in a study of identical twins. TCRdb passed the 5' RACE reads through MiXCR, listing each CDR3 protein once. Among 250,000 to 350,000 distinct CDR3 sequences listed, less than 9% were seen once. The same data also went into a second study, on yellow fever vaccine responses in identical twins.

Sequencing was carried out using memory (CD45RO+) T cells sorted from blood. All receptors come from a woman between 18 and 29 years old in good health.

At least ten counts were recorded for this clonotype. The chain joins TRBV29-1 to TRBJ2-5, with D possibly being TRBD2 (6 bases). The germline V gene has CDR1 SQVTM and CDR2 ANQGSEA. The CDR3 length is 12 residues. Between the trimmed V and J ends, which lost 0 bases and 4 bases, there was a span of 6 bases. CDR3 DNA sequence: TGCAGCGTTGAAGAGGGAGGAGAGACCCAGTACTTC. This encodes CSVEEGGETQYF.

This chain joins TRBV9 and TRBJ2-3; the D is unclear. The CDR3 runs 16 residues. Germline assignment: CDR1 SGDLS and CDR2 YYNGEE. V shed 1 base and J shed 0 bases, with 12 bases lying between them. The CDR3 reads CASSVQWSLSTDTQYF. Here the CDR3 DNA reads TGTGCCAGCAGCGTACAATGGAGCTTGAGCACAGATACGCAGTATTTT.

This clonotype was observed a handful of times. The V and J genes are TRBV19 and TRBJ2-3; TRBD1 agrees at 7 bases. CDR1 and CDR2 (germline): LNHDA, SQIVND (reference sequence). The CDR3 contains 15 residues. V was clipped by 5 bases and J by 3 bases; unmatched bases: 8. The CDR3 here is CASSRLVRGTDTQYF. The CDR3 nucleotides read TGTGCCAGTAGTCGGCTGGTCAGGGGGACAGATACGCAGTATTTT.

This clonotype was detected only a few times. V is TRBV9 and J is TRBJ2-7; tentatively, D is TRBD2 (6 bases). The CDR3 loop spans 14 amino acids. V was shortened by 4 bases and J by 6 bases, with 17 bases between the two germline ends. Germline V gene sequence: CDR1 SGDLS, CDR2 YYNGEE. This CDR3 reads CASSTLGGDSEQYF. The CDR3, as DNA: TGTGCCAGCAGCACTCTCGGCGGGGACTCCGAGCAGTACTTC. Filled out from reference TRBV9 and TRBJ2-7, the complete variable domain reads DSGVTQTPKHLITATGQRVTLRCSPRSGDLSVYWYQQSLDQGLQFLIQYYNGEERAKGNILERFSAQQFPDLHSELNLSSLELGDSALYFCASSTLGGDSEQYFGPGTRLTVT.

This clonotype has a count of ten or more. The rearrangement links TRBV9 to TRBJ2-3, with D unclear. This CDR3 contains 13 residues. Trimming cost V 4 bases and J 4 bases, with 10 bases left between them. CDR1 is SGDLS, CDR2 YYNGEE, per germline. This chain's CDR3 is CASSTPPADTQYF. The CDR3 nucleotides are TGTGCCAGCAGCACGCCCCCGGCAGATACGCAGTATTTT.

The J gene is TRBJ2-4, the V gene TRBV19, with D perhaps TRBD2 (5 bases). Trimming took 5 bases from V and 8 from J, leaving 19 bases between them. The CDR3 runs to 15 residues. Germline V gene data show CDR1 as LNHDA and CDR2 as SQIVND (reference sequence). CDR3 residues: CASSPPLASSDIQYF. The DNA of the CDR3 is TGTGCCAGTAGTCCCCCCCTAGCATCAAGTGACATTCAGTACTTC.

This clonotype was found a few times. V and J are TRBV6-5 and TRBJ2-4; TRBD2 aligns across 10 bases. This CDR3 contains 17 residues. The junction had 5 bases not matched to a gene; V was cut back by 2 bases and J by 1 base. The V gene's germline CDR1 is MNHEY and CDR2 SVGAGI. The CDR3 region is CASSYTAGGPAKNIQYF. DNA for the CDR3: TGTGCCAGCAGTTACACAGCGGGAGGGCCGGCCAAAAACATTCAGTACTTC.

In its sample, this clonotype was seen a few times. The CDR3 DNA is TGCAGTGCAACCGGGACTAGCGGGGGGGTGGGGGAGACCCAGTACTTC. Translation gives CSATGTSGGVGETQYF. The chain carries TRBV20-1 and TRBJ2-5; TRBD2 matches at 16 bases. V gave up 6 bases and J gave up 5 bases; unmatched junction bases: 9. CDR1 and CDR2 (germline): DFQATT, SNEGSKA (reference sequence). CDR3 length: 16 amino acids.

This chain uses TRBV3-1 with TRBJ2-1; the D is unclear. Trimming took 0 bases from V and 9 from J, leaving 6 bases between them. The V gene's germline CDR1 is LGHDT and CDR2 YNNKEL (reference sequence). The CDR3 loop spans 12 amino acids. The CDR3 is CASSQEGSEQFF. CDR3 in DNA: TGTGCCAGCAGCCAAGAGGGCTCTGAGCAGTTCTTC.

This clonotype was recorded a few times. The chain recombines TRBV18 with TRBJ1-1; D is unresolved. Trimming stripped 3 bases from V and 4 bases from J, with 15 bases between. Germline CDR1 and CDR2: KGHSH and LQKENI. The CDR3 extends over 15 amino acids. CDR3 coding DNA: TGTGCCAGCTCACCGACTAGCTGGGAGGGCACTGAAGCTTTCTTT. Residues: CASSPTSWEGTEAFF.

This clonotype was seen only a few times. The J gene is TRBJ2-1, the V gene TRBV20-1, with 16 bases aligning to TRBD2. Germline V lookup: CDR1 DFQATT, CDR2 SNEGSKA (reference sequence). The CDR3 covers 18 residues. V gave up 7 bases and J gave up 4 bases; unmatched junction bases: 13. The CDR3 region is CSVLSGTSGRAGYNEQFF. CDR3 coding DNA: TGCAGTGTTCTGTCGGGGACTAGCGGGAGGGCGGGTTACAATGAGCAGTTCTTC.

This clonotype was counted only a few times. J is TRBJ1-5 and V is TRBV28, with D unresolved. This CDR3 has 15 amino acids. Germline V CDR1 and CDR2: MDHEN, SYDVKM. V gave up 6 bases and J gave up 2 bases, with 14 bases separating them. The DNA of the CDR3 is TGTGCCAGCAGACTACTAGACCGTCGCAATCAGCCCCAGCATTTT. It encodes CASRLLDRRNQPQHF. Variable domain in full (rest from reference TRBV28 and TRBJ1-5): DVKVTQSSRYLVKRTGEKVFLECVQDMDHENMFWYRQDPGLGLRLIYFSYDVKMKEKGDIPEGYSVSREKKERFSLILESASTNQTSMYLCASRLLDRRNQPQHFGDGTRLSIL.

The chain links TRBV20-1 to TRBJ1-2; possibly TRBD1 for D (6 bases). The CDR3 extends over 13 amino acids. Trimming took 1 base from V and 6 from J, leaving 12 bases between them. Germline loops: CDR1 DFQATT, CDR2 SNEGSKA (reference sequence). The CDR3 bases are TGCAGTGCTAGAGGACAGGTGGTGAATGGCTACACCTTC. It translates to CSARGQVVNGYTF.

The J gene is TRBJ2-3, the V gene TRBV27; D is perhaps TRBD1 (6 bases). The CDR3 covers 16 residues. Germline V lookup: CDR1 MNHEY, CDR2 SMNVEV (reference sequence). V was cut by 2 bases and J by 2 bases, with 14 bases left in between. The CDR3 nucleotides are TGTGCCAGCAGTTTAGGTCTGGGGGCGGACACAGATACGCAGTATTTT. Its translation: CASSLGLGADTDTQYF.

The chain links TRBV20-1 to TRBJ2-1; TRBD2 aligns across 7 bases. The CDR3 spans 14 residues. With V trimmed by 6 bases and J by 2 bases, 7 bases remained unmatched. CDR1 and CDR2 from the germline V gene are DFQATT and SNEGSKA (reference sequence). CDR3 DNA: TGCAGTGCACCCGAGCGGGAAACCTACAATGAGCAGTTCTTC. Translation gives CSAPERETYNEQFF.

CDR3 bases: TGTGCCAGCAGCTACGGACTAGCGGCCAATGAGCAGTTCTTC. Amino acid sequence: CASSYGLAANEQFF. V usage is TRBV7-2 and J usage is TRBJ2-1; TRBD2 matches at 10 bases. The CDR3 covers 14 residues. Germline CDR1 is SGHTA and CDR2 is FQGNSA. After removal of 4 bases from V and 6 bases from J, the junction contained 3 bases not matched to a gene.

This clonotype was seen ten or more times. CDR3 in amino acids: CSVRGLAVKSSYNEQFF. Written as DNA, the CDR3 is TGCAGCGTCCGAGGACTAGCGGTTAAGAGCTCCTACAATGAGCAGTTCTTC. The V gene is TRBV29-1, the J gene TRBJ2-1, with TRBD2 matching 10 bases. The J segment lost 0 bases and the V segment lost 6 bases, leaving 11 bases of the junction unmatched. Germline V gives CDR1 SQVTM, CDR2 ANQGSEA. This CDR3 region has 17 residues.

This chain connects TRBV3-1 to TRBJ2-2, with D unresolved. V lost 6 bases and J lost 3, with 20 bases in between. The germline V gene encodes CDR1 LGHDT and CDR2 YNNKEL (reference sequence). The CDR3 totals 17 residues. CDR3 coding DNA: TGTGCCAGCAGAAACCACGAAAGCAGTGGTTACACCGGGGAGCTGTTTTTT. Residues: CASRNHESSGYTGELFF.

This clonotype was detected a few times. V is TRBV7-7 and J is TRBJ2-1; tentatively, D is TRBD2 (6 bases). CDR1 SSHAT and CDR2 FNYEAQ come from the germline V gene (reference sequence). The CDR3 length is 13 residues. The V gene lost 2 bases and the J gene lost 6 bases, with 8 bases spanning the gap. In DNA form, the CDR3 reads TGTGCCAGCAGCTTACAAGCGGGCAATGAGCAGTTCTTC. This gives the protein CASSLQAGNEQFF.

In its sample, this clonotype was seen a few times. The chain employs TRBV5-6 and TRBJ2-1; 9 bases map to TRBD1. J was trimmed by 4 bases and V by 2 bases; bases with no gene match: 4. CDR1 and CDR2 (germline): SGHDT, YYEEEE. The CDR3 is 15 residues long. CDR3 sequence reads: CASSFGDRDYNEQFF. The CDR3 DNA is TGTGCCAGCAGCTTTGGGGACAGGGATTACAATGAGCAGTTCTTC.

The genes are TRBV18 and TRBJ1-1, with 9 bases aligning to TRBD1. The CDR3 totals 16 residues. Germline trimming cut 4 bases from V and 0 bases from J; bases unmatched to any gene: 6. Per the germline V gene, CDR1 is KGHSH and CDR2 is LQKENI. CDR3 region: CASSRTGGGMNTEAFF. CDR3 coding DNA: TGTGCCAGCTCACGTACAGGGGGCGGTATGAACACTGAAGCTTTCTTT.

This clonotype came up many times. The chain employs TRBV11-2 and TRBJ1-1; 9 nucleotides line up with TRBD1. Germline loops: CDR1 SGHAT, CDR2 FQNNGV. V shed 1 base, J shed 11 bases, and the junction held 11 bases outside the gene matches. The CDR3 totals 15 residues. CDR3 nucleotides: TGTGCCAGCAGCTTAGCCCAAACGACAGGGGGTGCGGCTTTCTTT. Its translation: CASSLAQTTGGAAFF.

This clonotype was found many times. The genes are TRBV5-1 and TRBJ2-5; D is possibly TRBD1 (5 bases). Germline CDR1 SGHRS, CDR2 YFSETQ. CDR3 length: 14 amino acids. V was shortened by 6 bases and J by 1 base, with 13 bases between the two germline ends. The CDR3 loop is CASTKGMAQETQYF. In nucleotides, the CDR3 is TGCGCCAGCACGAAGGGGATGGCCCAAGAGACCCAGTACTTC. The full variable domain, rest sourced from reference TRBV5-1 and TRBJ2-5, is KAGVTQTPRYLIKTRGQQVTLSCSPISGHRSVSWYQQTPGQGLQFLFEYFSETQRNKGNFPGRFSGRQFSNSRSEMNVSTLELGDSALYLCASTKGMAQETQYFGPGTRLLVL.

This clonotype came up many times. The chain couples TRBV5-1 to TRBJ2-5; 9 nucleotides agree with TRBD1. The CDR3 loop spans 14 amino acids. J was trimmed by 3 bases and V by 4 bases; bases with no gene match: 4. The germline gives CDR1 SGHRS, CDR2 YFSETQ. CDR3 protein: CASSPGDREETQYF. The CDR3 DNA sequence: TGCGCCAGCAGCCCGGGGGACAGGGAAGAGACCCAGTACTTC.

This clonotype was seen a handful of times. The rearrangement uses TRBV20-1 and TRBJ2-3; D gene uncertain. The CDR3 contains 16 residues. The germline V and J ends were trimmed by 6 bases and 2 bases, with 21 bases remaining between them. Germline V gene data show CDR1 as DFQATT and CDR2 as SNEGSKA (reference sequence). As DNA, the CDR3 is TGCAGTGCCGCCGCCCTGCTTGTAGGCTTCACAGATACGCAGTATTTT. Its translation: CSAAALLVGFTDTQYF.

At least ten counts were recorded for this clonotype. The rearrangement joins TRBV12-3 or TRBV12-4 to TRBJ2-3; 8 nucleotides match TRBD2. The CDR3 is 15 residues long. After removal of 2 bases from V and 4 bases from J, the junction contained 5 bases not matched to a gene. CDR3 protein: CASSLNSGSADTQYF. In DNA form, the CDR3 reads TGTGCCAGCAGTTTAAACAGCGGGAGTGCAGATACGCAGTATTTT.

The J gene is TRBJ1-1, the V gene TRBV3-1; no clear D. The CDR3 has 13 amino acids. Germline loops: CDR1 LGHDT, CDR2 YNNKEL (reference sequence). V gave up 6 bases and J gave up 1 base, with 9 bases separating them. The CDR3 bases are TGTGCCAGCAGTACGGGCGCGAACACTGAAGCTTTCTTT. Translation gives CASSTGANTEAFF.

A note on this clonotype: Mismatch with germline at one junction end may stem from a read error. The V gene is TRBV12-3 or TRBV12-4, the J gene TRBJ1-1, with D unclear. The CDR3 has 13 residues. The CDR3 loop reads CASRPGVNTEVFF. The CDR3 region has the DNA TGTGCCAGCAGGCCGGGTGTTAACACTGAAGTTTTCTTT.